The clone carrying this T cell receptor beta chain came up a few times. Its antigen remains unidentified. V was trimmed by 10 bases and J by 4 bases, leaving 13 bases between them. Germline loops: CDR1 LNHDA, CDR2 SQIVND (reference sequence). The CDR3 is 12 amino acids. This sample was taken from a study of T cell responses to AZD1222 COVID-19 vaccine. The study, taken as a whole, reports: Donor demographics were predominantly white British with a female majority; clonal diversity may be underestimated. Spike-specific TCRs gained breadth and depth after people received two AZD1222 doses.

Clones were read by immunoSEQ multiplex PCR, and TCRdb kept only the in-frame ones, dropping some. Seen here are approximately 200,000 clones, 80% to 95% observed once, and the top ten hold around 3.5%. This receptor was taken from an adult who received the AZD1222 COVID-19 vaccine. Specimen: peripheral blood, collected 28 days after the second AZD1222 dose. This chain connects TRBV19 to TRBJ1-1, with TRBD1 as a possible D gene (6 bases). The CDR3 DNA is TGTGCCACCCAAGGGGGGCGCACTGAAGCTTTCTTT. Translated, it gives CATQGGRTEAFF.